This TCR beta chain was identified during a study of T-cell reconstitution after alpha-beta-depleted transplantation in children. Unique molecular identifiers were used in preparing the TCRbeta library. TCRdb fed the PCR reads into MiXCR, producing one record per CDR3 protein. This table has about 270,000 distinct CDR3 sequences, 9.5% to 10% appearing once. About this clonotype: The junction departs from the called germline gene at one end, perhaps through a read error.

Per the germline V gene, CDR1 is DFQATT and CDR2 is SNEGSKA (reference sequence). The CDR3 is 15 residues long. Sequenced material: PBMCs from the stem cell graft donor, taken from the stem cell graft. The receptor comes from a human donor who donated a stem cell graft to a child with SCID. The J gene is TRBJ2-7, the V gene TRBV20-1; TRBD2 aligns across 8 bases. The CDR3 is CCARDQGSGGYEQYF. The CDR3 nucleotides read TGCTGTGCTAGAGATCAAGGAAGCGGGGGCTACGAGCAGTACTTC.